Following are 32 T cell receptor beta chains from one sample sequenced in a study of early T cells in non-severe SARS-CoV-2 infection (dated by TCRdb to the early 2020s). The library relied on 5' RACE. The run used a NextSeq 500. Using fastp at Q25 and MiXCR, TCRdb reprocessed the public reads and kept productive beta chains. Rows merge per CDR3 protein into single entries with the most common DNA and genes. The sample table holds roughly 30,000 distinct CDR3 sequences, of which approximately 5.4% were seen once. The leading ten clones occupy 13% of the sample. The sample was whole blood. The source of these receptors is an adult who was a healthcare worker with PCR-confirmed SARS-CoV-2 infection or an uninfected control (not recorded which).

Ten or more counts support this clonotype. This chain uses TRBV15 with TRBJ2-7; D possibly corresponds to TRBD1 (5 bases). The CDR3 spans 15 residues. V was pared by 0 bases and J by 6 bases, with 15 bases between. Germline CDR1 LNHNV, CDR2 YYDKDF (reference sequence). CDR3 residues: CATSRDPRGSVEQYF. CDR3 coding DNA: TGTGCCACCAGCAGAGACCCTAGGGGAAGCGTCGAGCAGTACTTC.

This clonotype was seen many times. CDR3 nucleotides: TGCAGTGCTAGACCGGGCATGAGGGAGACCCAGTACTTC. This sequence encodes CSARPGMRETQYF. This chain joins TRBV20-1 and TRBJ2-5; D unresolved. With 2 bases removed from V and 5 bases from J, the gap between germline ends came to 12 bases. The length of the CDR3 is 13 residues. CDR1 and CDR2 (germline): DFQATT, SNEGSKA (reference sequence).

This clonotype occurred many times. The genes are TRBV4-2 and TRBJ2-1, with D perhaps TRBD2 (5 bases). There are 16 residues in the CDR3. V lost 5 bases, J lost 8 bases, and 22 bases lay in between. Looked up from germline, CDR1 is LGHNA and CDR2 is YNFKEQ. CDR3 region: CASSGMGRLAGDEQFF. CDR3 nucleotides: TGTGCCAGCAGCGGTATGGGCCGGTTAGCCGGGGATGAGCAGTTCTTC.

This clonotype was recorded many times. The rearrangement uses TRBV28 and TRBJ2-5; D uncertain. CDR1 and CDR2 from the germline V gene are MDHEN and SYDVKM. This CDR3 contains 12 residues. Trimming pared 6 bases from V and 5 bases from J, leaving 10 bases between. CDR3 region: CASSITGETQYF. DNA for the CDR3: TGTGCCAGCAGCATCACCGGGGAGACCCAGTACTTC.

About this clonotype itself: Since a much larger clone is just one base distant, this may be a read error. This chain joins TRBV30 and TRBJ1-1, with 7 bases aligning to TRBD1. The CDR3 runs to 12 residues. CDR1 GTSNPN and CDR2 SVGIG come from the germline V gene (reference sequence). The chain's CDR3 is CAWSYQFDREHF. The DNA of the CDR3 is TGTGCCTGGTCCTACCAATTCGACAGGGAACACTTT.

This clonotype has just a few counts. This sequence joins TRBV7-2 and TRBJ2-7; 7 bases fit TRBD1. The CDR3 runs to 14 residues. V lost 6 bases, J lost 2 bases, and 7 bases stayed unmatched. The V gene's germline CDR1 is SGHTA and CDR2 FQGNSA. The CDR3 bases are TGTGCCAGCAGTTCTCCGGGACAGACCTACGAGCAGTACTTC. Its translation: CASSSPGQTYEQYF. The complete variable domain, with remaining parts taken from reference TRBV7-2 and TRBJ2-7, reads GAGVSQSPSNKVTEKGKDVELRCDPISGHTALYWYRQSLGQGLEFLIYFQGNSAPDKSGLPSDRFSAERTGGSVSTLTIQRTQQEDSAVYLCASSSPGQTYEQYFGPGTRLTVT.

This clonotype was detected a few times. This rearrangement joins TRBV11-2 to TRBJ1-1, with D possibly TRBD1 on 6 matching bases. In germline, CDR1 is SGHAT, CDR2 FQNNGV. This CDR3 spans 15 amino acids. The V gene lost 3 bases and the J gene lost 2 bases, with 13 bases spanning the gap. Written as DNA, the CDR3 is TGTGCCAGCAGCTTTGGGACACCTCCCAACACTGAAGCTTTCTTT. This gives the protein CASSFGTPPNTEAFF.

This clonotype has ten or more counts. CDR3 amino acids: CSVLQLPSYEQYF. CDR3 nucleotides: TGCAGCGTCCTACAGTTACCCTCCTACGAGCAGTACTTC. The gene calls are TRBV29-1 and TRBJ2-7; the D is unclear. The ends were cut back, 6 bases at V and 0 bases at J, with 12 bases in the middle. This CDR3 is 13 amino acids long. CDR1 and CDR2 from the germline V gene are SQVTM and ANQGSEA.

There are many counts of this clonotype. The rearrangement joins TRBV27 to TRBJ2-5; D unresolved. V lost 5 bases, J lost 6 bases, and 19 bases lay in between. Germline CDR1 and CDR2: MNHEY and SMNVEV (reference sequence). CDR3 length: 15 residues. The CDR3 nucleotides are TGTGCCAGCAGTCCCGCGGACCGGGCCGGAAAGACCCAGTACTTC. It encodes CASSPADRAGKTQYF.

The gene calls are TRBV29-1 and TRBJ2-5; D is undetermined. Germline V gene lookup returns CDR1 SQVTM and CDR2 ANQGSEA. Trimming pared 0 bases from V and 4 bases from J, leaving 6 bases between. This CDR3 spans 12 amino acids. The CDR3 DNA reads as TGCAGCGTTGAAGACGGGTTAGAGACCCAGTACTTC. Translated: CSVEDGLETQYF.

In its sample, this clonotype was seen a few times. The chain recombines TRBV7-2 with TRBJ1-1; 7 bases are shared with TRBD1. V was clipped by 1 base and J by 4 bases; unmatched bases: 6. The germline gives CDR1 SGHTA, CDR2 FQGNSA. The CDR3 consists of 15 residues. CDR3 region: CASSLEGRGATEAFF. For the CDR3, the DNA is TGTGCCAGCAGCTTAGAGGGCAGGGGGGCCACTGAAGCTTTCTTT.

This clonotype showed up many times. The rearrangement links TRBV7-2 to TRBJ1-1; D gene unclear. The CDR3 is made up of 13 amino acids. Germline V gene lookup returns CDR1 SGHTA and CDR2 FQGNSA. V was trimmed by 5 bases and J by 3 bases, leaving 10 bases between them. CDR3 sequence (DNA): TGTGCCAGCAGCCGATCCCGGGACACTGAAGCTTTCTTT. Its translation is CASSRSRDTEAFF.

This clonotype was observed many times. J is TRBJ2-1 and V is TRBV6-5; D not certain. CDR3 length equals 13 residues. Per germline, CDR1 MNHEY and CDR2 SVGAGI. V gave up 4 bases and J gave up 4 bases, with 8 bases separating them. DNA for the CDR3: TGTGCCAGCAGTTGGAAGGGATACAATGAGCAGTTCTTC. It is translated as CASSWKGYNEQFF.

This clonotype was observed many times. The CDR3 loop is CASSNGGRANTDTQYF. CDR3 nucleotide sequence: TGTGCCAGCAGCAACGGGGGTCGGGCGAACACAGATACGCAGTATTTT. The J gene is TRBJ2-3, the V gene TRBV5-5; D may be TRBD2 (6 bases). The CDR3 extends over 16 amino acids. Germline CDR1 is SGHKS and CDR2 is YYEKEE (reference sequence). With 4 bases removed from V and 2 bases from J, the gap between germline ends came to 17 bases.

This clonotype was observed a handful of times. This chain uses TRBV20-1 with TRBJ2-4; 7 bases fit TRBD2. The CDR3 length is 15 residues. The V gene end was trimmed by 0 bases and the J gene end by 5 bases; junction bases not matched to a gene: 7. Looked up from germline, CDR1 is DFQATT and CDR2 is SNEGSKA (reference sequence). This CDR3 reads CSARDWEGFENIQYF. The CDR3 bases are TGCAGTGCTAGAGATTGGGAGGGTTTTGAAAACATTCAGTACTTC.

This clonotype was seen many times. The rearrangement joins TRBV25-1 to TRBJ1-2; no firm D call. The germline gives CDR1 MGHDK, CDR2 SYGVNS. CDR3 length equals 11 residues. V was shortened by 3 bases and J by 9 bases, with 8 bases between the two germline ends. CDR3 nucleotides: TGTGCCAGCAGTGATACCGTGAGCTACACCTTC. This gives the protein CASSDTVSYTF.

This clonotype has only one observation. This sequence joins TRBV4-3 and TRBJ2-3, with D perhaps given as TRBD1 or TRBD2 (6 bases each). V was trimmed by 3 bases and J by 1 base, leaving 11 bases between them. The CDR3 has 15 residues. Germline V gives CDR1 LGHNA, CDR2 YSLEER. The CDR3 coding sequence is TGCGCCAGCAGCCATTCCGGGGGCGGCACAGATACGCAGTATTTT. Protein: CASSHSGGGTDTQYF.

This clonotype qualifies as medium-sized (0.01 to 0.1%). The genes are TRBV30 and TRBJ2-3; the D gene is possibly TRBD2 (7 bases). Germline V gene lookup returns CDR1 GTSNPN and CDR2 SVGIG (reference sequence). This CDR3 has 12 residues. Trimming stripped 4 bases from V and 13 bases from J, with 18 bases between. The chain's CDR3 is CAWTLGGGREYF. Written as DNA, the CDR3 is TGTGCCTGGACTCTTGGCGGGGGCCGGGAGTATTTT.

This clonotype came up many times. The chain combines TRBV7-2 with TRBJ2-1; 8 nucleotides line up with TRBD2. Germline CDR1 SGHTA, CDR2 FQGNSA. The ends lost 3 bases at V and 7 bases at J; junction bases unmatched: 5. CDR3 length: 14 residues. The CDR3 protein is CASSFRGGPNEQFF. CDR3 DNA: TGTGCCAGCAGCTTCCGGGGGGGCCCAAATGAGCAGTTCTTC.

This clonotype occurred many times. J is TRBJ2-1 and V is TRBV15; 7 nucleotides align to TRBD1. V shed 0 bases, J shed 2 bases, and the junction held 4 bases outside the gene matches. In germline, CDR1 is LNHNV, CDR2 YYDKDF (reference sequence). The CDR3 has 16 amino acids. The CDR3 DNA reads as TGTGCCACCAGCAGAGATAGGGACAGCACCTACAATGAGCAGTTCTTC. This translates into CATSRDRDSTYNEQFF. Supplemented by reference TRBV15 and TRBJ2-1, the full variable domain reads DAMVIQNPRYQVTQFGKPVTLSCSQTLNHNVMYWYQQKSSQAPKLLFHYYDKDFNNEADTPDNFQSRRPNTSFCFLDIRSPGLGDTAMYLCATSRDRDSTYNEQFFGPGTRLTVL.

In its sample, this clonotype was seen many times. V usage is TRBV4-1 and J usage is TRBJ1-1; D gene ambiguous. V was shortened by 2 bases and J by 0 bases, with 7 bases between the two germline ends. The CDR3 is made up of 14 amino acids. Per germline, CDR1 MGHRA and CDR2 YSYEKL. The CDR3, as DNA: TGCGCCAGCAGCCAAAGAGAGGTGAACACTGAAGCTTTCTTT. This codes for CASSQREVNTEAFF.

This clonotype has at least ten counts. This chain uses TRBV19 with TRBJ1-2; D perhaps matches TRBD1 (5 bases). V lost 6 bases and J 4 bases, leaving 9 bases between the germline ends. Germline lookup yields CDR1 LNHDA and CDR2 SQIVND (reference sequence). The CDR3 totals 12 residues. CDR3 in DNA: TGTGCCAGTAGCCAGGGAGGCTATGGCTACACCTTC. It codes for CASSQGGYGYTF.

This clonotype showed up just a few times. The chain is built from TRBV7-3 and TRBJ2-4; unclear D gene. Trimming stripped 4 bases from V and 0 bases from J, with 13 bases between. CDR1 and CDR2 from the germline V gene are SGHTA and FQGTGA. The CDR3 is 16 residues long. The CDR3 protein is CASSSPPHLAKNIQYF. The CDR3 DNA follows: TGTGCCAGCAGCTCCCCCCCGCACCTAGCCAAAAACATTCAGTACTTC.

J is TRBJ2-7 and V is TRBV6-2 or TRBV6-3, with D hard to call. The germline CDR1 and CDR2 sequences are MNHEY and SVGEGT. The germline V and J ends were trimmed by 2 bases and 2 bases, with 7 bases remaining between them. The CDR3 has 13 residues. The CDR3 spells CASSYLWTYEQYF. The DNA for the CDR3 is TGTGCCAGCAGTTACCTATGGACCTACGAGCAGTACTTC.

This clonotype was observed many times. The rearrangement joins TRBV5-1 to TRBJ1-5, with D possibly TRBD1 on 6 matching bases. CDR1 and CDR2 (germline): SGHRS, YFSETQ. This CDR3 contains 15 residues. V was trimmed by 4 bases and J by 4 bases, leaving 15 bases between them. The CDR3 region has the DNA TGCGCCAGCAGCCCGGACGGGGGCTGGAATCAGCCCCAGCATTTT. Residues: CASSPDGGWNQPQHF.

Comments on this clonotype: A much larger clone is a single base away; this may be a read error. The J gene is TRBJ2-7, the V gene TRBV5-5; 7 nucleotides line up with TRBD2. The V and J ends lost 0 bases and 2 bases, in that order; junction bases with no gene match: 11. CDR1 SGHKS and CDR2 YYEKEE come from the germline V gene (reference sequence). The CDR3 consists of 17 residues. CDR3 DNA sequence: TGTGCCAGCAGCTTGGCCCAAGGGGCGGGAGTCGCCTACGAGCAGTACTTC. Protein: CASSLAQGAGVAYEQYF. The entire variable domain, with the rest obtained from reference TRBV5-5 and TRBJ2-7, is as follows: DAGVTQSPTHLIKTRGQQVTLRCSPISGHKSVSWYQQVLGQGPQFIFQYYEKEERGRGNFPDRFSARQFPNYSSELNVNALLLGDSALYLCASSLAQGAGVAYEQYFGPGTRLTVT.

A remark on this clonotype: A much larger clone sits a single nucleotide away, making a read error possible. The chain employs TRBV7-9 and TRBJ2-7; D possibly matches TRBD1 or TRBD2 (5 bases each). CDR1 and CDR2 from the germline V gene are SEHNR and FQNEAQ (reference sequence). This CDR3 contains 12 residues. The CDR3 here is CVSSPGPGEQYF. DNA of the CDR3: TGTGTCAGCAGCCCAGGGCCGGGAGAGCAGTACTTC.

At least ten counts were recorded for this clonotype. The CDR3 loop is CASSRRDEQFF. The DNA for the CDR3 is TGTGCCAGCAGTCGTAGGGATGAGCAGTTCTTC. This rearrangement joins TRBV28 to TRBJ2-1; D not resolved. This CDR3 is built from 11 residues. CDR1 is MDHEN and CDR2 is SYDVKM in the germline V gene. Trimming stripped 5 bases from V and 8 bases from J, with 7 bases between.

This clonotype turned up a few times. CDR3 sequence (DNA): TGTGCCAGTCGACTAGCGGGGGGGCGGGGCACAGATACGCAGTATTTT. It codes for CASRLAGGRGTDTQYF. J is TRBJ2-3 and V is TRBV2, with TRBD2 matching over 14 bases. The V and J ends lost 9 bases and 1 base, in that order; junction bases with no gene match: 6. Germline values: CDR1 SNHLY, CDR2 FYNNEI. This CDR3 contains 16 residues.

In its sample, this clonotype was seen many times. V is TRBV6-5 and J is TRBJ2-7; 11 bases agree with TRBD2. CDR3 size: 15 residues. Germline V gives CDR1 MNHEY, CDR2 SVGAGI. Losses at the gene ends were 5 bases for V and 1 base for J; bases not matched to a gene: 4. CDR3 protein: CASSTGLAGSYEQYF. The CDR3 nucleotides read TGTGCCAGCAGTACCGGACTAGCGGGTTCCTACGAGCAGTACTTC.

This clonotype was picked up many times. The chain employs TRBV29-1 and TRBJ2-7; 7 bases match TRBD2. V gave up 6 bases and J gave up 2 bases; unmatched junction bases: 16. CDR1 is SQVTM and CDR2 is ANQGSEA in the germline V gene. The CDR3 loop spans 16 amino acids. CDR3 sequence: CSVHPRGEDGTYEQYF. Here the CDR3 DNA reads TGCAGCGTCCACCCCCGGGGGGAGGACGGAACCTACGAGCAGTACTTC.

This clonotype has more than one count but fewer than ten. The rearrangement uses TRBV7-9 and TRBJ2-7, with TRBD1 matching 8 bases. The CDR3 extends over 13 amino acids. In germline, CDR1 is SEHNR, CDR2 FQNEAQ (reference sequence). V shed 6 bases, J shed 2 bases, and the junction held 3 bases outside the gene matches. The CDR3 sequence is CASSDRGPYEQYF. The DNA of the CDR3 is TGTGCCAGCAGTGACAGGGGACCCTACGAGCAGTACTTC.